This TCR beta chain was sequenced for a study of control samples from healthy donors and cancer patients. The sample holds one count of this clone. Clones were read by immunoSEQ multiplex PCR, and TCRdb kept only the in-frame ones, dropping some. The sample includes 170,000 or so clones, over 80% of them seen just once. The CDR3 covers 15 residues. Trimming left V 5 bases short and J 1 base short, with 13 bases between. CDR1 SGHNT and CDR2 YYREEE come from the germline V gene (reference sequence). The chain is built from TRBV5-4 and TRBJ2-1; D perhaps matches TRBD1 (5 bases). This receptor was obtained from a man aged 18 to 30 in good health. What was sequenced was blood. The CDR3 is CASRGPTASYNEQFF. The DNA for the CDR3 is TGTGCCAGCAGGGGGCCAACAGCTTCCTACAATGAGCAGTTCTTC. Together with reference TRBV5-4 and TRBJ2-1, the CDR3 gives the full variable domain: ETGVTQSPTHLIKTRGQQVTLRCSSQSGHNTVSWYQQALGQGPQFIFQYYREEENGRGNFPPRFSGLQFPNYSSELNVNALELDDSALYLCASRGPTASYNEQFFGPGTRLTVL.